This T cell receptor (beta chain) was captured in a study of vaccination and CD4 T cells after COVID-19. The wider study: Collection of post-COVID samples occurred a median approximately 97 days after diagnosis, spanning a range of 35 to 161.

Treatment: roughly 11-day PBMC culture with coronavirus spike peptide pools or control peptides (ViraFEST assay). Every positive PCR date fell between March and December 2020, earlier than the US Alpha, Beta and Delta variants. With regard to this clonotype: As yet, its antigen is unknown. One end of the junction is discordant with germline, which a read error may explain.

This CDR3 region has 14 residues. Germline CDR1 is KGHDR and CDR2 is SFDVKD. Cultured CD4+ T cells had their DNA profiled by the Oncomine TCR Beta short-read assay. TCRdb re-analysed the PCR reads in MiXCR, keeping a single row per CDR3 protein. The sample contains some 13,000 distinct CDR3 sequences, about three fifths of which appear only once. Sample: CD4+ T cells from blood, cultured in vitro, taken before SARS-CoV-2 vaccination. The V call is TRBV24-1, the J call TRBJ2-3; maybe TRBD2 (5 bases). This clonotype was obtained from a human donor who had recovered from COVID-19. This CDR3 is CTTAGRVSTDTQYF. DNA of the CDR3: TGTACCACTGCTGGGAGAGTGAGCACAGATACGCAGTATTTT.